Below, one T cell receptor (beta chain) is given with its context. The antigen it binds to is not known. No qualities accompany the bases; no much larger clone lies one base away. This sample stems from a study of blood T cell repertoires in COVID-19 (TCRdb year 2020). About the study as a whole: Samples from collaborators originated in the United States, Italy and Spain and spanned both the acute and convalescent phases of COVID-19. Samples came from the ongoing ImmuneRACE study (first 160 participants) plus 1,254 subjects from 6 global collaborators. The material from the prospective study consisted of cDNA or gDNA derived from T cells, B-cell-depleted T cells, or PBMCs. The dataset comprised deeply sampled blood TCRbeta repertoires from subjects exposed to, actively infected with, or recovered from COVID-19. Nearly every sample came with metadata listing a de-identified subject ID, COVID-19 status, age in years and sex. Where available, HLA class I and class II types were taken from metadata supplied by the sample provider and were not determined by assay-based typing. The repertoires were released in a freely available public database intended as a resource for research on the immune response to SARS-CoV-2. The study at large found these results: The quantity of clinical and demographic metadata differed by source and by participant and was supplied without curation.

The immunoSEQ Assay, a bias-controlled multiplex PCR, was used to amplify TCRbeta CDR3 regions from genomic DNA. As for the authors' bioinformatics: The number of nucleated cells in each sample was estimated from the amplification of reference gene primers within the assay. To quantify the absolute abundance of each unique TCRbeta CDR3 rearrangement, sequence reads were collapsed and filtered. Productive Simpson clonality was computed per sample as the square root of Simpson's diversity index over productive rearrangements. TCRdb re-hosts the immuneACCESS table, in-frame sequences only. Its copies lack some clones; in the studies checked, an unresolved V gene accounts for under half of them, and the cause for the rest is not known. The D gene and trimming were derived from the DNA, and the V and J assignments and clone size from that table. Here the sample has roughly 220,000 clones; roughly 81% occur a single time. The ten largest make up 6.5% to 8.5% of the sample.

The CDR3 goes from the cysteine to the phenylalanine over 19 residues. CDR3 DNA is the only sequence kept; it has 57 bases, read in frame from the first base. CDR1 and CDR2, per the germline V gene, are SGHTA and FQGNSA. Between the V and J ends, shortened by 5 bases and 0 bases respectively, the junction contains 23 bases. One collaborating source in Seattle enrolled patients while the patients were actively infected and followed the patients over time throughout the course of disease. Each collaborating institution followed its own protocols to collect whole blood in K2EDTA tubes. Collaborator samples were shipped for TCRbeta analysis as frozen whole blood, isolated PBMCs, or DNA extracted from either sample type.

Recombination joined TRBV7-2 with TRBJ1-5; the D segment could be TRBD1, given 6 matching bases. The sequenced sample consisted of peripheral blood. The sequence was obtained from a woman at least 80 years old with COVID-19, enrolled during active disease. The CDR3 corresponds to CASSPIPGQGLYSNQPQHF. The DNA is TGTGCCAGCAGCCCCATCCCGGGACAAGGCCTCTATAGCAATCAGCCCCAGCATTTT.